This passage covers 5 T cell receptor beta chains from one sample sequenced in a study of tissue T cells after allogeneic stem cell transplantation. Regarding time point: mouse harvest day 14 after allogeneic transplant. Mouse grafts combined 10^7 T-cell-depleted bone marrow cells with 10^6 splenic CD5+ T cells. TCRdb keeps only in-frame clones here, not all; method: immunoSEQ multiplex PCR. The sample records 3,000 or so clones, about 50% being singletons. Specimen: lymph node tissue. These TCRs come from a female BALB/c mouse given C57BL/6 T cells with graft-versus-host disease after an allogeneic hematopoietic cell transplant.

A remark on this clone: The genes are named according to mouse. The read ends 1 residue early relative to the CDR3; the germline J gene fills the gap. J is TRBJ2-3 and V is TRBV4; 7 bases match TRBD1. Germline CDR1 and CDR2: LGHDT and YNNKQL (reference sequence). The CDR3 contains 16 residues. V dropped 4 bases and J dropped 0; count of bases not matched to a gene: 7. The CDR3 is CASSSFGTASAETLYF. The part of the CDR3 DNA that was read is TGTGCCAGCAGCTCCTTCGGGACAGCTAGTGCAGAAACGCTGTAT.

A single count supports this clone. The gene symbols are mouse symbols. The read ends 1 residue shy of where the CDR3 ends; the end is completed using the germline J gene. The J gene is TRBJ2-4, the V gene TRBV29; possible D gene TRBD2, 6 bases. The CDR3 extends over 14 amino acids. CDR1 and CDR2 from the germline V gene are MSHET and SYDVDS. The V end lost 3 bases, the J end lost 0 bases, and 7 bases lay between the germline ends. Partial CDR3 DNA: TGTGCTAGCAGTTTTGGGGGAAGTCAAAACACCTTGTAC. As protein: CASSFGGSQNTLY. The whole CDR3 protein is CASSFGGSQNTLYF. The variable domain in full, completed from reference TRBV29 and TRBJ2-4, reads DMKVTQMPRYLIKRMGENVLLECGQDMSHETMYWYRQDPGLGLQLIYISYDVDSNSEGDIPKGYRVSRKKREHFSLILDSAKTNQTSVYFCASSFGGSQNTLYFGAGTRLSVL.

On this clone itself: Each gene name is a mouse one. The sequence runs out 1 residue before the end of the CDR3; the remainder is reconstructed from the germline J gene. The genes are TRBV29 and TRBJ1-1; the D gene is possibly TRBD1 (5 bases). Trimming stripped 3 bases from V and 8 bases from J, with 10 bases between. The CDR3 length is 12 residues. The germline V gene has CDR1 MSHET and CDR2 SYDVDS. CDR3 DNA, as far as it was read: TGTGCTAGCAGTTTGGGGGGGGGGGAAGTCTTC. Amino acids: CASSLGGGEVF. The whole CDR3 reads CASSLGGGEVFF.

This clone has just a few counts. The germline and genes are mouse ones. The observed sequence ends 1 residue before the CDR3 terminus, with the missing tail filled in from the germline J gene. The V and J genes are TRBV23 and TRBJ1-3; the table's D call, TRBD1, has no DNA check behind it. Germline V gene lookup returns CDR1 KGHTA and CDR2 FQNQQP. CDR3 size: 15 residues. CDR3: CSSSQSGTHGNTLYF. The part of the CDR3 DNA that was read is TGCTCCAGCAGTCAATCCGGGACACATGGAAATACGCTCTAT.

This clone was observed a handful of times. Each gene name is a mouse one. Read coverage stops 1 residue before the CDR3 terminus; the germline J gene supplies the remainder. The genes are TRBV2 and TRBJ2-3, with TRBD2 matching 8 bases. With 0 bases clipped from V and 0 bases from J, the junction kept 2 bases outside the gene matches. Germline CDR1 LGHNA, CDR2 YSYQKL. The CDR3 spans 16 residues. CDR3 DNA (partial): TGTGCCAGCAGCCAAGAAGGGGGGGCTAGTGCAGAAACGCTGTAT. It specifies CASSQEGGASAETLY. The whole CDR3 protein reads CASSQEGGASAETLYF.